These 30 T cell receptor beta chains originate from one sample sequenced in a study of shared clonotypes between healthy human individuals. The table came from immunoSEQ multiplex PCR; TCRdb's copy has only in-frame clones and leaves some out. The profile shows under 650,000 clones, 90% to 96% of them singletons. Input material: naive CD4+ T cells sorted from blood. Subset here: CD45RA+ positively selected. The source is a woman aged 25 to 45 in good health.

This CDR3 is CASSSPTSGRLNEQYF. The CDR3 nucleotides are TGTGCCAGCAGCTCCCCGACTAGCGGGAGGCTTAACGAGCAGTACTTC. V usage is TRBV5-6 and J usage is TRBJ2-7; 13 nucleotides align to TRBD2. Trimming removed 3 bases from V and 5 bases from J; junction bases left unmatched: 8. The germline gives CDR1 SGHDT, CDR2 YYEEEE. The CDR3 is 16 residues long.

The V gene is TRBV5-1, the J gene TRBJ2-6; 10 nucleotides line up with TRBD1. CDR3 length: 17 amino acids. From germline, CDR1 is SGHRS and CDR2 YFSETQ. Losses at the gene ends were 4 bases for V and 3 bases for J; bases not matched to a gene: 7. CDR3 DNA: TGCGCCAGCAGCGTCCGACAGGGGGCTGGTGGGGCCAACGTCCTGACTTTC. Encoded protein: CASSVRQGAGGANVLTF. Together with reference TRBV5-1 and TRBJ2-6, the CDR3 gives the full variable domain: KAGVTQTPRYLIKTRGQQVTLSCSPISGHRSVSWYQQTPGQGLQFLFEYFSETQRNKGNFPGRFSGRQFSNSRSEMNVSTLELGDSALYLCASSVRQGAGGANVLTFGAGSRLTVL.

The chain is built from TRBV28 and TRBJ2-1; D ambiguous. Trimming removed 4 bases at V and 4 bases at J, with 29 bases between. Germline V gene lookup returns CDR1 MDHEN and CDR2 SYDVKM. The CDR3 extends over 20 amino acids. The CDR3 nucleotides read TGTGCCAGCAGTTCAGAGGCCACCGGGCGAAGGAATAGAGGATACAATGAGCAGTTCTTC. Its protein product is CASSSEATGRRNRGYNEQFF.

The V call is TRBV29-1, the J call TRBJ1-1; D gene uncertain. CDR1 and CDR2 (germline): SQVTM, ANQGSEA. The CDR3 runs 13 residues. Trimming pared 4 bases from V and 3 bases from J, leaving 12 bases between. CDR3 nucleotide sequence: TGCAGCGTTGGGGCCATTTTGGACACTGAAGCTTTCTTT. Encoded protein: CSVGAILDTEAFF.

As concerns this clone: Germline and junction disagree at one end, which may indicate a read error. J is TRBJ1-1 and V is TRBV28; D uncertain. The germline gives CDR1 MDHEN, CDR2 SYDVKM. CDR3 size: 12 residues. Written as DNA, the CDR3 is TGTGCCAGCGGTTTCCCGAACACTGAAGCTTTCTTT. Translated, it gives CASGFPNTEAFF.

As to this clone: A junction end diverges from the germline sequence, so it may reflect a read error. The chain couples TRBV27 to TRBJ2-5, with TRBD1 as a possible D gene (6 bases). CDR1 is MNHEY, CDR2 SMNVEV, per germline (reference sequence). The length of the CDR3 is 15 residues. The CDR3 sequence: CASSLSRGLGETQYF. The CDR3 nucleotides are TGTGCCAGCAGTCTATCCAGGGGCTTGGGTGAGACCCAGTACTTC.

The genes are TRBV7-9 and TRBJ2-3; possibly TRBD2 for D (5 bases). Germline V gene data show CDR1 as SEHNR and CDR2 as FQNEAQ (reference sequence). Trimming took 6 bases from V and 4 from J, leaving 14 bases between them. The CDR3 sequence is 14 residues long. The CDR3 loop is CASRDSSGADTQYF. In nucleotides, the CDR3 is TGTGCCAGCAGGGACTCTTCAGGCGCAGATACGCAGTATTTT.

The chain recombines TRBV28 with TRBJ2-1; 11 positions agree with TRBD2. CDR1 and CDR2 (germline): MDHEN, SYDVKM. This CDR3 contains 17 residues. V lost 5 bases to trimming and J lost 5 bases; unmatched junction nucleotides: 11. CDR3 sequence: CASSETAGTSGDNEQFF. CDR3 DNA: TGTGCCAGCAGTGAAACCGCCGGGACTAGCGGCGACAATGAGCAGTTCTTC. Full variable domain (remainder filled in from reference TRBV28 and TRBJ2-1): DVKVTQSSRYLVKRTGEKVFLECVQDMDHENMFWYRQDPGLGLRLIYFSYDVKMKEKGDIPEGYSVSREKKERFSLILESASTNQTSMYLCASSETAGTSGDNEQFFGPGTRLTVL.

This rearrangement joins TRBV10-1 to TRBJ2-3; 13 bases match TRBD2. Trimming removed 2 bases from V and 0 bases from J; junction bases left unmatched: 5. CDR3 length: 18 residues. Germline CDR1 is WNHNN and CDR2 is SYGVQD (reference sequence). The CDR3 is CASSEPGTSGTSTDTQYF. In DNA, the CDR3 is TGCGCCAGCAGTGAGCCCGGGACTAGCGGGACCAGCACAGATACGCAGTATTTT.

V and J are TRBV7-3 and TRBJ2-1; the match to TRBD1 covers 8 bases. The trim removed 3 bases at V and 6 bases at J, leaving 1 base unmatched. Looked up from germline, CDR1 is SGHTA and CDR2 is FQGTGA. The CDR3 is 13 residues long. Here the CDR3 DNA reads TGTGCCAGCAGCTTCGGGACAGGCAATGAGCAGTTCTTC. As protein: CASSFGTGNEQFF.

The rearrangement links TRBV6-6 to TRBJ1-3; 10 bases line up with TRBD1. Germline trimming cut 7 bases from V and 4 bases from J; bases unmatched to any gene: 7. CDR1 is MNHNY and CDR2 is SVGAGI in the germline V gene (reference sequence). This CDR3 is built from 15 residues. The DNA for the CDR3 is TGTGCCAGCAATGACAGGGGGCAATCCGGAAACACCATATATTTT. Translated: CASNDRGQSGNTIYF.

The gene calls are TRBV6-1 and TRBJ2-5, with a tentative D call TRBD1 (6 bases). This CDR3 comprises 15 residues. Germline V lookup: CDR1 MNHNS, CDR2 SASEGT. The ends were cut back, 6 bases at V and 0 bases at J, with 14 bases in the middle. As DNA, the CDR3 is TGTGCCAGCAGCTCCCGTAGGGGGAACCAAGAGACCCAGTACTTC. Its translation is CASSSRRGNQETQYF.

The genes are TRBV9 and TRBJ2-5; perhaps TRBD1 as D (6 bases). Germline loops: CDR1 SGDLS, CDR2 YYNGEE. CDR3 length equals 15 residues. Trimming removed 0 bases at V and 2 bases at J, with 11 bases between. CDR3 in DNA: TGTGCCAGCAGCGTAGGGACAGACATACAAGAGACCCAGTACTTC. Translating gives CASSVGTDIQETQYF.

This clone has a single count. The sample has other DNA sequences that encode this CDR3 too. The chain carries TRBV7-2 and TRBJ2-2; D is undetermined. The CDR3 consists of 13 residues. Per the germline V gene, CDR1 is SGHTA and CDR2 is FQGNSA. V dropped 3 bases and J dropped 2 bases, with 4 bases sitting between them. The DNA for the CDR3 is TGTGCCAGCAGCTTCACCAACACCGGGGAGCTGTTTTTT. It translates to CASSFTNTGELFF.

The V call is TRBV13, the J call TRBJ2-7; 9 positions agree with TRBD1. Germline trimming cut 5 bases from V and 5 bases from J; bases unmatched to any gene: 7. This CDR3 is built from 14 residues. Germline V gene lookup returns CDR1 PRHDT and CDR2 FYEKMQ (reference sequence). Here the CDR3 DNA reads TGTGCCAGCAGCCTCCGGGACAGGGCCGACGAGCAGTACTTC. Translation: CASSLRDRADEQYF.

The V gene is TRBV5-1, the J gene TRBJ2-7; 8 bases fit TRBD1. Germline trimming cut 1 base from V and 4 bases from J; bases unmatched to any gene: 4. Germline V lookup: CDR1 SGHRS, CDR2 YFSETQ. This CDR3 is built from 14 residues. The CDR3 spells CASSLSGGSYEQYF. CDR3 DNA: TGCGCCAGCAGCTTGTCAGGGGGCTCGTACGAGCAGTACTTC.

The chain has TRBV6-5 and TRBJ1-6; 8 bases match TRBD1. The CDR3 contains 15 residues. J lost 7 bases, V lost 3 bases, and 5 bases had no gene match. Germline V gene data show CDR1 as MNHEY and CDR2 as SVGAGI. The chain's CDR3 is CASSYPGTGNSPLHF. The CDR3 DNA follows: TGTGCCAGCAGTTATCCAGGGACAGGCAATTCACCCCTCCACTTT.

The chain carries TRBV19 and TRBJ1-1; D not resolved. The germline V gene encodes CDR1 LNHDA and CDR2 SQIVND (reference sequence). The V and J ends lost 8 bases and 1 base respectively, with 11 bases between them. There are 13 residues in the CDR3. The CDR3 DNA reads TGTGCCAGTGCCTCCCAGAAGAACACTGAAGCTTTCTTT. Translation gives CASASQKNTEAFF.

This sequence joins TRBV7-6 and TRBJ2-5; 9 bases are a match to TRBD1. The CDR3 has 14 amino acids. CDR1 and CDR2 (germline): SGHVS, FNYEAQ. J lost 5 bases, V lost 5 bases, and 6 bases had no gene match. The CDR3 spells CASSLGQGVETQYF. For the CDR3, the DNA is TGTGCCAGCAGCCTGGGACAGGGTGTGGAGACCCAGTACTTC.

A single count supports this clone. This rearrangement joins TRBV18 to TRBJ2-1; D is perhaps TRBD1 (6 bases). The CDR3 extends over 15 amino acids. Trimming cost V 1 base and J 6 bases, with 13 bases left between them. Germline CDR1 KGHSH, CDR2 LQKENI. The CDR3 is CASSPLPVGGNEQFF. CDR3 DNA: TGTGCCAGCTCACCACTACCGGTAGGGGGCAATGAGCAGTTCTTC.

J is TRBJ2-7 and V is TRBV28, with D perhaps matching TRBD2 (5 bases). The CDR3 length is 16 residues. Trimming shortened V by 4 bases and J by 9 bases, and 25 bases separated the two germline ends. The germline CDR1 and CDR2 sequences are MDHEN and SYDVKM. CDR3 region: CASSSSWAGLDAGQYF. The CDR3 bases are TGTGCCAGCAGTTCCTCCTGGGCTGGTCTCGATGCGGGGCAGTACTTC.

J is TRBJ2-3 and V is TRBV7-9; 10 bases agree with TRBD2. The CDR3 covers 16 residues. V dropped 5 bases and J dropped 9; count of bases not matched to a gene: 14. CDR1 and CDR2 (germline): SEHNR, FQNEAQ (reference sequence). CDR3 residues: CASSRSTSGVDSTQYF. The CDR3 DNA reads TGTGCCAGCAGCCGCTCAACTAGCGGGGTCGACTCGACGCAGTATTTT.

The CDR3 DNA sequence: TGTGCCAGCAGCGCCACAGGGCTCTACGAGCAGTACTTC. This encodes CASSATGLYEQYF. The J gene is TRBJ2-7, the V gene TRBV9, with D possibly being TRBD1 (6 bases). Trimming shortened V by 3 bases and J by 3 bases, and 10 bases separated the two germline ends. The CDR3 is 13 residues long. The germline gives CDR1 SGDLS, CDR2 YYNGEE. Together with reference TRBV9 and TRBJ2-7, the CDR3 gives the full variable domain: DSGVTQTPKHLITATGQRVTLRCSPRSGDLSVYWYQQSLDQGLQFLIQYYNGEERAKGNILERFSAQQFPDLHSELNLSSLELGDSALYFCASSATGLYEQYFGPGTRLTVT.

This chain links TRBV5-1 with TRBJ1-4; 9 nucleotides match TRBD1. The V and J ends lost 2 bases and 8 bases, in that order; junction bases with no gene match: 1. CDR3 length equals 13 residues. Germline CDR1 is SGHRS and CDR2 is YFSETQ. The CDR3 nucleotides read TGCGCCAGCAGCTTCGGACAGGGGGAAAAACTGTTTTTT. It specifies CASSFGQGEKLFF. Full variable domain (outside the CDR3, taken from reference TRBV5-1 and TRBJ1-4): KAGVTQTPRYLIKTRGQQVTLSCSPISGHRSVSWYQQTPGQGLQFLFEYFSETQRNKGNFPGRFSGRQFSNSRSEMNVSTLELGDSALYLCASSFGQGEKLFFGSGTQLSVL.

The chain uses TRBV28 and TRBJ2-7, with 13 bases fitting TRBD2. CDR1 and CDR2 (germline): MDHEN, SYDVKM. Losses at the gene ends were 5 bases for V and 3 bases for J; bases not matched to a gene: 10. This CDR3 has 17 residues. This CDR3 reads CASSPLGTSGMNYEQYF. The CDR3 DNA reads as TGTGCCAGCAGTCCCCTCGGGACTAGCGGGATGAACTACGAGCAGTACTTC.

This chain uses TRBV28 with TRBJ1-5; 8 bases are a match to TRBD1. The CDR3 is made up of 15 amino acids. The ends lost 6 bases at V and 9 bases at J; junction bases unmatched: 13. The germline V gene encodes CDR1 MDHEN and CDR2 SYDVKM. The CDR3 loop reads CASRPGTGHFGPQHF. The CDR3 DNA reads as TGTGCCAGCAGACCCGGGACAGGACACTTCGGGCCCCAGCATTTT. The full variable domain, its missing parts supplied by reference TRBV28 and TRBJ1-5, is DVKVTQSSRYLVKRTGEKVFLECVQDMDHENMFWYRQDPGLGLRLIYFSYDVKMKEKGDIPEGYSVSREKKERFSLILESASTNQTSMYLCASRPGTGHFGPQHFGDGTRLSIL.

This chain uses TRBV5-8 with TRBJ2-5; D may be TRBD1 (6 bases). The V gene lost 2 bases and the J gene lost 3 bases, with 14 bases spanning the gap. CDR1 is SGHTS, CDR2 YDEGEE, per germline. This CDR3 has 15 amino acids. CDR3 loop: CASSLAGTQKETQYF. Written as DNA, the CDR3 is TGTGCCAGCAGCTTAGCCGGGACACAGAAAGAGACCCAGTACTTC. Supplemented by reference TRBV5-8 and TRBJ2-5, the full variable domain reads EAGVTQSPTHLIKTRGQQATLRCSPISGHTSVYWYQQALGLGLQFLLWYDEGEERNRGNFPPRFSGRQFPNYSSELNVNALELEDSALYLCASSLAGTQKETQYFGPGTRLLVL.

The genes are TRBV4-1 and TRBJ2-5; maybe TRBD1 (5 bases). The J call could be wrong; TRBJ2-7 is a better fit for the DNA end. This CDR3 is built from 14 residues. Germline assignment: CDR1 MGHRA and CDR2 YSYEKL. CDR3 residues: CASSQGQVDYEQYF. In nucleotides, the CDR3 is TGCGCCAGCAGCCAGGGGCAGGTAGACTACGAGCAGTACTTC.

The J gene is TRBJ2-1, the V gene TRBV7-9; 14 positions match TRBD2. CDR1 SEHNR and CDR2 FQNEAQ come from the germline V gene (reference sequence). J lost 8 bases, V lost 1 base, and 7 bases had no gene match. CDR3 size: 17 residues. This CDR3 is CASSLGLAGGPVDEQFF. The CDR3, as DNA: TGTGCCAGCAGCTTAGGACTAGCGGGAGGGCCAGTCGATGAGCAGTTCTTC. The full variable domain, with the rest looked up from reference TRBV7-9 and TRBJ2-1, is DTGVSQNPRHKITKRGQNVTFRCDPISEHNRLYWYRQTLGQGPEFLTYFQNEAQLEKSRLLSDRFSAERPKGSFSTLEIQRTEQGDSAMYLCASSLGLAGGPVDEQFFGPGTRLTVL.

The gene calls are TRBV7-6 and TRBJ2-5; D might be TRBD1 (6 bases). The CDR3 loop spans 15 amino acids. The V gene lost 3 bases and the J gene lost 1 base, with 12 bases spanning the gap. The V gene's germline CDR1 is SGHVS and CDR2 FNYEAQ. DNA for the CDR3: TGTGCCAGCAGCTTGAACAGGGTGGGCCAAGAGACCCAGTACTTC. As protein: CASSLNRVGQETQYF. Complete variable domain (other parts from reference TRBV7-6 and TRBJ2-5): GAGVSQSPRYKVTKRGQDVALRCDPISGHVSLYWYRQALGQGPEFLTYFNYEAQQDKSGLPNDRFSAERPEGSISTLTIQRTEQRDSAMYRCASSLNRVGQETQYFGPGTRLLVL.